This TCR beta chain was documented in a study of blood T cells in healthy people across ages. This clonotype was counted between two and nine times. Germline CDR1 reads SGHRS; CDR2 reads YFSETQ. There are 15 residues in the CDR3. The V and J ends lost 4 bases and 6 bases, in that order; junction bases with no gene match: 10. Sample-barcoded 5' priming and a J-beta primer mix drove a second PCR of about 7 to 11 cycles. Each CDR3 protein is one row after TCRdb ran MiXCR on the 5' RACE reads. This repertoire shows 800,000 to 950,000 distinct CDR3 sequences, about 34% found once; its top ten account for about an eighth.

The receptor was isolated from a man younger than 30 in good health. The sequenced sample was blood. The chain joins TRBV5-1 to TRBJ1-1, with TRBD1 matching 9 bases. CDR3 region: CASSVFGQGSSEAFF. For the CDR3, the DNA is TGCGCCAGCAGCGTGTTCGGACAGGGGAGCTCTGAAGCTTTCTTT.